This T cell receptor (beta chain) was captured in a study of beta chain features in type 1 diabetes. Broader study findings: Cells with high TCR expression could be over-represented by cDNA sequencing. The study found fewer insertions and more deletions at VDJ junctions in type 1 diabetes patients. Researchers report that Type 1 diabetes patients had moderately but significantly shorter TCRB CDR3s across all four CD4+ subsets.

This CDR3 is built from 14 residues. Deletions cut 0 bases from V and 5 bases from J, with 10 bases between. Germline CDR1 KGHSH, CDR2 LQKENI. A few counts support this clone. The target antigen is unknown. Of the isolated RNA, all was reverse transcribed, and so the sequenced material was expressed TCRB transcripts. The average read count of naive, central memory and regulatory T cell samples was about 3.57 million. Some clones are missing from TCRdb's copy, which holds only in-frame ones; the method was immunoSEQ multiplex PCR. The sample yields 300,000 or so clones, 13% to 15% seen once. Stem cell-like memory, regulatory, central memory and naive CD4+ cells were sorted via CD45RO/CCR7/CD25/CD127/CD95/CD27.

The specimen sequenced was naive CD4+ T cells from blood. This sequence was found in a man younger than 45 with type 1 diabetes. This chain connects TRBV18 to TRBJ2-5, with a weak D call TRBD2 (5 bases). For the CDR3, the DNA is TGTGCCAGCTCACCACCCGGGGTTCGGGAGACCCAGTACTTC. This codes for CASSPPGVRETQYF.